This T cell receptor (beta chain) was observed in a study of cytomegalovirus exposure and HLA in healthy donors. Study in general: Around 81% of 398 genotyped donors fell in the Caucasian-associated ancestry cluster.

This clone has only a few counts. The CDR3 is 16 residues long. The germline V gene has CDR1 MNHNS and CDR2 SASEGT. The ends were cut back, 3 bases at V and 6 bases at J, with 17 bases in the middle. The PCR ran on 60 Vbeta and 13 Jbeta primers. Some clones are missing from TCRdb's copy, which holds only in-frame ones; the method was immunoSEQ multiplex PCR. The sample has tens of thousands of clones; 64% are singletons. The sequence was obtained from a human donor in good health. Sequenced sample: PBMCs. The gene calls are TRBV6-1 and TRBJ2-2; possibly TRBD1 for D (6 bases). The CDR3, as DNA: TGTGCCAGCAGTGATCAGGGGCCAGGGGTGTCCGGGGAGCTGTTTTTT. Amino acid sequence: CASSDQGPGVSGELFF.